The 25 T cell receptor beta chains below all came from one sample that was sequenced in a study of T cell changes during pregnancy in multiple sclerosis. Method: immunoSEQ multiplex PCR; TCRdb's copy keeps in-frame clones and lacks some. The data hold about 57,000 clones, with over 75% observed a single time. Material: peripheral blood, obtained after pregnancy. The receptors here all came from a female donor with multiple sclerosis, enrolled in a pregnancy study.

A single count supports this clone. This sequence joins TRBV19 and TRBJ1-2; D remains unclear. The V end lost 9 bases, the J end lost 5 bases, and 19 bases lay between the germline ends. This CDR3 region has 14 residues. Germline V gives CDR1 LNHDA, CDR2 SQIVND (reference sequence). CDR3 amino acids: CASAYLDPGYGYTF. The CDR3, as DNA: TGTGCCAGCGCATACCTCGACCCCGGGTATGGCTACACCTTC.

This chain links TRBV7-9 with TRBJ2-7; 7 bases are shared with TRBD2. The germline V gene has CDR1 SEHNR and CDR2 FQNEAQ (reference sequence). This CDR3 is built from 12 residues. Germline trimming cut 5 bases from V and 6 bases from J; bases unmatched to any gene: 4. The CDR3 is CASSPREAEQYF. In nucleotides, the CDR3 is TGTGCCAGCAGCCCCCGGGAGGCCGAGCAGTACTTC.

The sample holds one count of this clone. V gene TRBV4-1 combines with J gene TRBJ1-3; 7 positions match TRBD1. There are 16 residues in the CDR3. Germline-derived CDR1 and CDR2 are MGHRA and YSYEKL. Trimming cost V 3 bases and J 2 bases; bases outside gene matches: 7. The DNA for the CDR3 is TGCGCCAGCAGCCACTACCGCGACAGGGCTGGAAACACCATATATTTT. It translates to CASSHYRDRAGNTIYF.

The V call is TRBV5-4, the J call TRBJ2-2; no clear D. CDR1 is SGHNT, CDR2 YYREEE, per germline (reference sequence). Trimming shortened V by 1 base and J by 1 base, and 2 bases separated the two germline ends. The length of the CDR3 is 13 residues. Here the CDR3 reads CASSLQNTGELFF. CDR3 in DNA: TGTGCCAGCAGCTTGCAGAACACCGGGGAGCTGTTTTTT.

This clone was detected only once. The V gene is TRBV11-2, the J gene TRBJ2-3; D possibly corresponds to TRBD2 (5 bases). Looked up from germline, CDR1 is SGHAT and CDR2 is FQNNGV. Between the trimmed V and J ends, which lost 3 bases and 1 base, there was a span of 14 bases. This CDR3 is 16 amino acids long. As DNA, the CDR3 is TGTGCCAGCAGCTTCCTATTGGCCGGGGGCACAGATACGCAGTATTTT. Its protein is CASSFLLAGGTDTQYF.

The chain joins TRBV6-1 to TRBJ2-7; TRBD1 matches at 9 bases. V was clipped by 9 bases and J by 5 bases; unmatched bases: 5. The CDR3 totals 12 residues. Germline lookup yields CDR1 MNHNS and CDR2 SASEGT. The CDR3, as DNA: TGTGCCAGTGGGACAGGGAAAAACGAGCAGTACTTC. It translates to CASGTGKNEQYF.

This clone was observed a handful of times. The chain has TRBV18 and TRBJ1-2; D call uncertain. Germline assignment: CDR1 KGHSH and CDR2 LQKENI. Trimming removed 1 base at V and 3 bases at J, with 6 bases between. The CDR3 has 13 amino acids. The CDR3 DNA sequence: TGTGCCAGCTCACCACGTTTCGACTATGGCTACACCTTC. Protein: CASSPRFDYGYTF.

This chain's CDR3 is CASSEADPRESVEHF. DNA of the CDR3: TGTGCCAGCAGTGAAGCGGACCCCCGGGAGTCAGTAGAGCATTTT. The rearrangement joins TRBV2 to TRBJ1-5; D not resolved. Germline V gene data show CDR1 as SNHLY and CDR2 as FYNNEI. V shed 0 bases and J shed 14 bases, with 20 bases lying between them. This CDR3 is built from 15 residues.

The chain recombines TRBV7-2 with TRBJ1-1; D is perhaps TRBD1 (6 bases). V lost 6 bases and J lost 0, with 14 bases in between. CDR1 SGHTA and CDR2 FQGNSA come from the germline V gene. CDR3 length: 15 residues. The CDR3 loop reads CASRKDRNMNTEAFF. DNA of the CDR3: TGTGCCAGCAGGAAAGACAGGAATATGAACACTGAAGCTTTCTTT.

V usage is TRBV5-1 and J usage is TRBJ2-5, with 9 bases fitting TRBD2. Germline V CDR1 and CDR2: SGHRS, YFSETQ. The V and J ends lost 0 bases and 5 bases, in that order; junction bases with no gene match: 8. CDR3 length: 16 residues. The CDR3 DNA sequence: TGCGCCAGCAGCTTGGCCGGCGGGGGGGCCCAGGAGACCCAGTACTTC. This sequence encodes CASSLAGGGAQETQYF.

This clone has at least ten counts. The CDR3 region is CASSEAGGHNEQFF. In DNA form, the CDR3 reads TGTGCCAGCAGTGAAGCGGGGGGGCACAATGAGCAGTTCTTC. The V gene is TRBV6-4, the J gene TRBJ2-1; 10 nucleotides agree with TRBD2. Trimming took 3 bases from V and 5 from J; bases not matched to a gene: 1. The CDR3 has 14 amino acids. Germline V lookup: CDR1 MRHNA, CDR2 SNTAGT.

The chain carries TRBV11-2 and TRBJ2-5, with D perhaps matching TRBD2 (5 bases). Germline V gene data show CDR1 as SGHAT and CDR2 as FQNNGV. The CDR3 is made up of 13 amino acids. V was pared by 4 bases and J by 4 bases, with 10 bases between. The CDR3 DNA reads TGTGCCAGCAGCTCGGGGTACTTAGAGACCCAGTACTTC. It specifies CASSSGYLETQYF. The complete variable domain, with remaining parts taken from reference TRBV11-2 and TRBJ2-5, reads EAGVAQSPRYKIIEKRQSVAFWCNPISGHATLYWYQQILGQGPKLLIQFQNNGVVDDSQLPKDRFSAERLKGVDSTLKIQPAKLEDSAVYLCASSSGYLETQYFGPGTRLLVL.

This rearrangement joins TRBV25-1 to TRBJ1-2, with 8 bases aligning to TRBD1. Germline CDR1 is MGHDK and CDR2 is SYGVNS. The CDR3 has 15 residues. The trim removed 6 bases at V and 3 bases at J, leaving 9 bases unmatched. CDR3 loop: CASSGTTGVDYGYTF. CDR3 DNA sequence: TGTGCCAGCAGCGGGACGACAGGGGTGGACTATGGCTACACCTTC.

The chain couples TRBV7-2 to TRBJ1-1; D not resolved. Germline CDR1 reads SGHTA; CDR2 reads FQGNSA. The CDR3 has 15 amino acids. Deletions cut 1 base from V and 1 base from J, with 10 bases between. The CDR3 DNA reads TGTGCCAGCAGCTTAGAGGCCAGGCCGAACACTGAAGCTTTCTTT. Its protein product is CASSLEARPNTEAFF.

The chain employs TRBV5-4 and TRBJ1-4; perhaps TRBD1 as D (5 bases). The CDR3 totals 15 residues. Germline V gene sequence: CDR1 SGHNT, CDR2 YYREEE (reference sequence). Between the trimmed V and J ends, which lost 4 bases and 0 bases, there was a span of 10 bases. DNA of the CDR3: TGTGCCAGCAGCCCCGACAGCACAACTAATGAAAAACTGTTTTTT. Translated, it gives CASSPDSTTNEKLFF. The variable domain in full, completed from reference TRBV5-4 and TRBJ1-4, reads ETGVTQSPTHLIKTRGQQVTLRCSSQSGHNTVSWYQQALGQGPQFIFQYYREEENGRGNFPPRFSGLQFPNYSSELNVNALELDDSALYLCASSPDSTTNEKLFFGSGTQLSVL.

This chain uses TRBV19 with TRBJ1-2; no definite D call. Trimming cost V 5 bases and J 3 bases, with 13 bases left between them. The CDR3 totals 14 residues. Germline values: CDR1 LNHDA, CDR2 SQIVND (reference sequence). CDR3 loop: CASSPGDEYYGYTF. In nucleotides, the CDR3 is TGTGCCAGTAGTCCCGGGGATGAGTACTATGGCTACACCTTC. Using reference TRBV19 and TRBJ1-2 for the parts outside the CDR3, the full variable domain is DGGITQSPKYLFRKEGQNVTLSCEQNLNHDAMYWYRQDPGQGLRLIYYSQIVNDFQKGDIAEGYSVSREKKESFPLTVTSAQKNPTAFYLCASSPGDEYYGYTFGSGTRLTVV.

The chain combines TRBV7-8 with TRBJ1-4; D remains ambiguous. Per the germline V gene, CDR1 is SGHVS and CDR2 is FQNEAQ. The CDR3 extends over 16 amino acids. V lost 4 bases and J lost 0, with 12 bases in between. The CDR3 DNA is TGTGCCAGCAGCTCGCTAAACGTTGCAACTAATGAAAAACTGTTTTTT. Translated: CASSSLNVATNEKLFF.

In nucleotides, the CDR3 is TGCGCCAGCAGCCCCGATAGCGGGGGGGCCGCAGATACGCAGTATTTT. It yields the protein CASSPDSGGAADTQYF. The rearrangement joins TRBV4-3 to TRBJ2-3; 11 bases are shared with TRBD2. Unmatched junction bases numbered 7, after V lost 4 bases and J lost 4 bases. Germline CDR1 LGHNA, CDR2 YSLEER. CDR3 length equals 16 residues.

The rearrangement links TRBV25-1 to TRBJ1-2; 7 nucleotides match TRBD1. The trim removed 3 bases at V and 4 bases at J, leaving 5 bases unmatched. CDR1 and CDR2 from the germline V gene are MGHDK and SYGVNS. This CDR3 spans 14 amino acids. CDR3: CASSETGSPYGYTF. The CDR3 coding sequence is TGTGCCAGCAGTGAGACAGGGTCACCCTATGGCTACACCTTC.

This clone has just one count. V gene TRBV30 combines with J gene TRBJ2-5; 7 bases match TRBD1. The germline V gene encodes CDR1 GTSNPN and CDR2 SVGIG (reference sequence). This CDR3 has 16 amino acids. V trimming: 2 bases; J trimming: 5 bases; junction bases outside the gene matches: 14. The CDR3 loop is CAWSLTRQGWGETQYF. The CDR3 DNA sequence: TGTGCCTGGAGTCTAACGAGACAGGGATGGGGGGAGACCCAGTACTTC. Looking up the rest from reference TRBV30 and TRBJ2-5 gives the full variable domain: SQTIHQWPATLVQPVGSPLSLECTVEGTSNPNLYWYRQAAGRGLQLLFYSVGIGQISSEVPQNLSASRPQDRQFILSSKKLLLSDSGFYLCAWSLTRQGWGETQYFGPGTRLLVL.

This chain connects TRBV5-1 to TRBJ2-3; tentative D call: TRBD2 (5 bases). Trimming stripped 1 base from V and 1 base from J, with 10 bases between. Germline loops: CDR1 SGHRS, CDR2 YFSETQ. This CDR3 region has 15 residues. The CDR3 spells CASSLLTMGTDTQYF. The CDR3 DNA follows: TGCGCCAGCAGCTTGCTGACTATGGGCACAGATACGCAGTATTTT.

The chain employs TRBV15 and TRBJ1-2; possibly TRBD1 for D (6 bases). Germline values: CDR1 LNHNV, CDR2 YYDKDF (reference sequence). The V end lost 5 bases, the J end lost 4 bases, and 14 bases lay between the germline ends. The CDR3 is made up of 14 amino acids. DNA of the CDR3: TGTGCCACCAGCGAAGTACAGGGCGGCTATGGCTACACCTTC. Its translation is CATSEVQGGYGYTF.

Here the CDR3 DNA reads TGTGCCAGCTCACCACCGTCAGGGCCCAGTGGCTACACCTTC. This encodes CASSPPSGPSGYTF. The chain is built from TRBV18 and TRBJ1-2, with D possibly being TRBD1 (5 bases). Germline-derived CDR1 and CDR2 are KGHSH and LQKENI. The V gene lost 0 bases and the J gene lost 7 bases, with 12 bases spanning the gap. The CDR3 runs to 14 residues.

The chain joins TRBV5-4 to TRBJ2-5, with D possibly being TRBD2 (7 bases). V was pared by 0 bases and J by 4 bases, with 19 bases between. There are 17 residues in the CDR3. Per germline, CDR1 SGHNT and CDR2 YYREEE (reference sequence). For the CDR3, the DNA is TGTGCCAGCAGCTTGGCCTTGGGGGGGGGCCGAGGAGAGACCCAGTACTTC. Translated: CASSLALGGGRGETQYF.

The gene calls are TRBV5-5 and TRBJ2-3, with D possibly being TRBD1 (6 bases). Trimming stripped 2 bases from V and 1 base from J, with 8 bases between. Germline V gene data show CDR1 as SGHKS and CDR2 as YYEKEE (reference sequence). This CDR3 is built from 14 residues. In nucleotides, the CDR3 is TGTGCCAGCAGCTTATCAGGGGGCACAGATACGCAGTATTTT. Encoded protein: CASSLSGGTDTQYF.